This TCR beta chain was captured in a study of blood T cell repertoires in COVID-19. About the study: COVID-19 samples collected from the United States, Italy and Spain covered acute and convalescent phases.

This clone appeared a single time. In the original analysis: Amplification of reference gene primers provided the estimated nucleated cell counts. TCRdb keeps only in-frame clones here, not all; method: immunoSEQ multiplex PCR. That table supplies the V and J calls and clone size; D and trimming were determined from the DNA. The table has 120,000 to 150,000 clones, 88% seen once. V lost 6 bases to trimming and J lost 0 bases; unmatched junction nucleotides: 4. The germline V gene encodes CDR1 MDHEN and CDR2 SYDVKM. This CDR3 region has 15 residues. Specimen: peripheral blood. The source of this sequence is a man aged 50 or older with active or convalescent COVID-19. This sequence joins TRBV28 and TRBJ2-3; TRBD2 matches at 9 bases. CDR3 bases: TGTGCCAGCAGACCTAGCGGGACTAGCACAGATACGCAGTATTTT. Protein product: CASRPSGTSTDTQYF.